These T cell receptor beta chains were read from a single sample in a study of early T cells in non-severe SARS-CoV-2 infection. A single record per CDR3 protein comes from TCRdb applying MiXCR to the 5' RACE reads. This table has 100,000 to 130,000 distinct CDR3 sequences, 9% to 13% appearing once. The sample was whole blood. The source is an adult who was a healthcare worker with PCR-confirmed SARS-CoV-2 infection or an uninfected control (not recorded which). Both conserved end residues are part of each CDR3. D genes are given only for firm matches. For some rows the clone size is stated as once, few or many, or as a class when expanded; others skip it.

clone size | D gene | J gene | V gene | CDR3 protein | CDR3 DNA
NA | NA | TRBJ1-1 | TRBV28 | CASSLTRWGTEAFF | TGTGCCAGCAGTTTAACACGGTGGGGCACTGAAGCTTTCTTT
many | NA | TRBJ2-1 | TRBV29-1 | CSVEPGAVSSYNEQFF | TGCAGCGTTGAACCGGGGGCGGTTAGCTCCTACAATGAGCAGTTCTTC
many | NA | TRBJ2-3 | TRBV12-5 | CASGLEWGTDTQYF | TGTGCTAGTGGTTTAGAATGGGGCACAGATACGCAGTATTTT
many | NA | TRBJ2-5 | TRBV20-1 | CSASPGAGQETQYF | TGCAGTGCTAGTCCTGGGGCAGGCCAAGAGACCCAGTACTTC
NA | TRBD2 | TRBJ2-3 | TRBV19 | CASRSGGIRRTDTQYF | TGTGCCAGTCGAAGCGGGGGGATTCGACGCACAGATACGCAGTATTTT
NA | NA | TRBJ1-1 | TRBV12-3/TRBV12-4 | CASSPRRVPQDTEAFF | TGTGCCAGCAGCCCCCGCAGGGTACCCCAAGACACTGAAGCTTTCTTT
NA | NA | TRBJ2-3 | TRBV29-1 | CSVADTDTQYF | TGCAGCGTTGCCGACACAGATACGCAGTATTTT
few | NA | TRBJ2-7 | TRBV28 | CASSLVQDPYEQYF | TGTGCCAGCAGTTTGGTACAAGACCCCTACGAGCAGTACTTC
NA | NA | TRBJ1-6 | TRBV28 | CASSRPQADRNSPLHF | TGTGCCAGCAGTCGCCCGCAGGCTGATCGGAATTCACCCCTCCACTTT
few | NA | TRBJ1-2 | TRBV6-1 | CASEDYYSLYGYTF | TGTGCCAGCGAAGACTACTACAGCCTCTATGGCTACACCTTC
many | NA | TRBJ2-2 | TRBV18 | CASSPIAPETGELFF | TGTGCCAGCTCACCAATTGCCCCGGAGACAGGGGAGCTGTTTTTT
many | NA | TRBJ1-1 | TRBV10-1 | CASSESSGTEAFF | TGCGCCAGCAGTGAGTCGAGTGGGACTGAAGCTTTCTTT
many | NA | TRBJ2-3 | TRBV7-9 | CASSLTQSSTDTQYF | TGTGCCAGCAGCTTAACCCAGTCCAGCACAGATACGCAGTATTTT
few | TRBD1 | TRBJ1-6 | TRBV30 | CAWGQGSSPLHF | TGTGCCTGGGGACAGGGAAGTTCACCCCTCCACTTT
few | TRBD1 | TRBJ1-1 | TRBV7-9 | CASIGTVLNTEAFF | TGTGCCAGCATCGGGACAGTCCTGAACACTGAAGCTTTCTTT
NA | TRBD1 | TRBJ2-7 | TRBV19 | CASSSQTGAYEQYF | TGTGCCAGTAGTTCCCAGACAGGGGCCTACGAGCAGTACTTC
few | NA | TRBJ1-2 | TRBV7-2 | CASSLDGRTGYTF | TGTGCCAGCAGCCTGGACGGTCGGACGGGCTACACCTTC
NA | NA | TRBJ2-7 | TRBV11-3 | CASSLDIRGSGAYEQYF | TGTGCCAGCAGCTTAGATATAAGGGGATCGGGAGCCTACGAGCAGTACTTC
NA | NA | TRBJ2-1 | TRBV28 | CASRPGVREQFF | TGTGCCAGCAGGCCAGGGGTCAGGGAGCAGTTCTTC
few | TRBD1 | TRBJ2-5 | TRBV5-1 | CASRTTGGGETQYF | TGCGCCAGCAGGACCACAGGGGGTGGAGAGACCCAGTACTTC
many | TRBD1 | TRBJ1-2 | TRBV28 | CASRTGSGYTF | TGTGCCAGCAGGACAGGGTCCGGCTACACCTTC
NA | NA | TRBJ2-3 | TRBV6-5 | CASSPGVGQYF | TGTGCCAGCAGCCCGGGAGTGGGGCAGTATTTT
NA | NA | TRBJ2-1 | TRBV6-2/TRBV6-3 | CASSYFYNEQFF | TGTGCCAGCAGTTACTTTTACAATGAGCAGTTCTTC
NA | NA | TRBJ2-1 | TRBV6-1 | CASSESRGSNEQFF | TGTGCCAGCAGTGAATCTAGGGGTTCCAATGAGCAGTTCTTC
few | NA | TRBJ1-5 | TRBV25-1 | CASSENGFQPQHF | TGTGCCAGCAGTGAAAACGGTTTCCAGCCCCAGCATTTT
many | NA | TRBJ2-5 | TRBV6-6 | CASARRQETQYF | TGTGCCAGCGCCCGCCGGCAAGAGACCCAGTACTTC
few | TRBD1 | TRBJ2-4 | TRBV7-9 | CASSPIDRVEYF | TGTGCCAGCAGCCCTATAGACAGGGTAGAATACTTC
few | TRBD2 | TRBJ2-1 | TRBV2 | CASNPTSGISNEQFF | TGTGCCAGCAATCCGACTAGCGGAATTTCAAATGAGCAGTTCTTC
few | NA | TRBJ2-1 | TRBV6-2/TRBV6-3 | CASSYNQGSYNEQFF | TGTGCCAGCAGTTACAACCAGGGCTCCTACAATGAGCAGTTCTTC
NA | NA | TRBJ2-7 | TRBV29-1 | CSAGSSYEQYF | TGCAGCGCCGGGAGTTCCTACGAGCAGTACTTC
NA | NA | TRBJ1-1 | TRBV4-1 | CASSQDMPGIATEAFF | TGCGCCAGCAGCCAAGATATGCCGGGAATAGCCACTGAAGCTTTCTTT
NA | NA | TRBJ1-4 | TRBV11-3 | CASSVGPEKLFF | TGTGCCAGCAGCGTCGGACCCGAAAAACTGTTTTTT
NA | NA | TRBJ1-2 | TRBV6-5 | CASSRTGDFGGYTF | TGTGCCAGCAGCCGGACGGGGGATTTTGGTGGCTACACCTTC
many | NA | TRBJ2-5 | TRBV11-2 | CASSFDGGKLETQYF | TGTGCCAGCAGCTTTGACGGCGGGAAATTGGAGACCCAGTACTTC
many | NA | TRBJ2-3 | TRBV27 | CASSFRVASTDTQYF | TGTGCCAGCAGTTTCAGGGTGGCTAGCACAGATACGCAGTATTTT
NA | TRBD2 | TRBJ2-3 | TRBV29-1 | CSASRGGTDTQYF | TGCAGCGCTAGCCGGGGGGGCACAGATACGCAGTATTTT
many | TRBD2 | TRBJ2-1 | TRBV7-6 | CASSLASLAGGPANEQFF | TGTGCCAGCAGCTTAGCGTCTCTAGCGGGAGGACCGGCCAATGAGCAGTTCTTC
many | NA | TRBJ2-6 | TRBV5-1 | CASSLGQVSGANVLTF | TGCGCCAGCAGCTTGGGACAGGTCTCTGGGGCCAACGTCCTGACTTTC
many | TRBD1 | TRBJ2-5 | TRBV2 | CASRRDRGFQETQYF | TGTGCCAGCAGGAGGGACAGGGGATTCCAAGAGACCCAGTACTTC
few | TRBD1 | TRBJ2-1 | TRBV20-1 | CSVGGGTGVNEQFF | TGCAGTGTGGGCGGCGGGACAGGGGTGAATGAGCAGTTCTTC
NA | TRBD1 | TRBJ1-2 | TRBV18 | CASSPRDSPDGYTF | TGTGCCAGCTCACCAAGGGACAGCCCGGACGGCTACACCTTC
NA | NA | TRBJ2-5 | TRBV2 | CASSDQGRIQETQYF | TGTGCCAGCAGTGACCAGGGCCGGATCCAAGAGACCCAGTACTTC
few | TRBD2 | TRBJ2-1 | TRBV11-2 | CASSFPSGGINNEQFF | TGTGCCAGCAGCTTCCCGAGCGGGGGCATAAACAATGAGCAGTTCTTC
NA | NA | TRBJ2-7 | TRBV10-3 | CAISETMGGEQYF | TGTGCCATCAGTGAGACAATGGGGGGCGAGCAGTACTTC
many | NA | TRBJ2-7 | TRBV7-9 | CASSPIFGRDAVEPTSYEQYF | TGTGCCAGCAGCCCCATTTTTGGGCGCGACGCCGTAGAACCGACCTCCTACGAGCAGTACTTC
many | TRBD2 | TRBJ2-3 | TRBV20-1 | CSASFSGGTDTQYF | TGCAGTGCCTCCTTTAGCGGGGGAACAGATACGCAGTATTTT
many | NA | TRBJ1-6 | TRBV7-9 | CASSEGPPGSPLHF | TGTGCCAGCAGCGAGGGACCCCCGGGTTCACCCCTCCACTTT
many | NA | TRBJ2-1 | TRBV21-1 | CASSIDGWEGYNEQFF | TGTGCCAGCAGCATCGATGGGTGGGAGGGGTACAATGAGCAGTTCTTC
many | NA | TRBJ2-1 | TRBV7-8 | CASSLAPSEYNEQFF | TGTGCCAGCAGCTTAGCGCCTAGCGAGTACAATGAGCAGTTCTTC
many | TRBD1 | TRBJ1-5 | TRBV12-3/TRBV12-4 | CASSLLGTEPNQPQHF | TGTGCCAGCAGTTTATTGGGGACAGAGCCCAATCAGCCCCAGCATTTT
NA | TRBD1 | TRBJ1-2 | TRBV7-6 | CASRERAGGNYDYTF | TGTGCCAGCAGGGAACGGGCAGGGGGAAACTATGACTACACCTTC
once | NA | TRBJ2-3 | TRBV10-3 | CAIGSGVTDTQYF | TGTGCCATCGGTTCAGGGGTCACAGATACGCAGTATTTT
NA | NA | TRBJ1-1 | TRBV10-2 | CATRPRGAGMDEAFF | TGCGCCACTCGACCGAGGGGGGCAGGGATGGATGAAGCTTTCTTT
NA | TRBD2 | TRBJ2-3 | TRBV20-1 | CSARDYIRGGTDTQYF | TGCAGTGCTAGAGACTACATTCGGGGGGGGACAGATACGCAGTATTTT